The clone carrying this T cell receptor (beta chain) was seen a few times. Its antigen is undetermined. These data originate in a study of beta chain features in type 1 diabetes. Germline V gene sequence: CDR1 SEHNR, CDR2 FQNEAQ (reference sequence). Trimming removed 5 bases from V and 0 bases from J, with 7 bases in between. CDR3 length: 13 residues. General study findings and limits: The analysis here could not establish whether HLA type shapes TCRB rearrangement. All four CD4+ subsets of Type 1 diabetes patients contained TCRB CDR3s that were moderately but significantly shorter.

As every portion of the isolated RNA was reverse transcribed, the sequencing read expressed TCRB transcripts. There were about 3.5 million reads on average in the naive, central memory and regulatory T cell samples. Here immunoSEQ multiplex PCR was the method, and the copy in TCRdb shows in-frame clones only, minus some. The table records hundreds of thousands of clones, around 15% of them present only once. The chain combines TRBV7-9 with TRBJ1-1; D is ambiguous. Sequencing was carried out using naive CD4+ T cells from blood. This clonotype was obtained from a man aged 18-30 years in good health. The CDR3 loop reads CASSPQMNTEAFF. The CDR3 nucleotides are TGTGCCAGCAGCCCCCAAATGAACACTGAAGCTTTCTTT.